One T cell receptor beta chain is described in this entry. The target antigen is unknown. The data originate from a study of siplizumab effects on memory and regulatory T cells. TCR templates, 80,000 to 100,000 per sample, were assayed. Produced via immunoSEQ multiplex PCR; TCRdb's table is partial and in-frame only. The data hold about 82,000 clones, with approximately 90% observed a single time. Germline V lookup: CDR1 SGHTA, CDR2 FQGNSA. Unmatched junction bases numbered 2, after V lost 5 bases and J lost 1 base. The CDR3 runs to 16 residues. Study-wide findings and caveats: The average Treg-derived proportion among mappable alloreactive CD4+ clones was less than 80% with siplizumab versus 25% to 30% in controls. Sequences below about 10^-5 frequency were poorly captured, limiting mapping of alloreactive clones.

The sequencing input was Tregs sorted from blood. The rearrangement joins TRBV7-2 to TRBJ2-2; the match to TRBD2 covers 12 bases. The origin of this receptor is a human donor in good health. For the CDR3, the DNA is TGTGCCAGCAGCCAACTAGCGGGGGGGAACACCGGGGAGCTGTTTTTT. Translated: CASSQLAGGNTGELFF.